Reported below is one T cell receptor (beta chain). The specificity of this receptor is unknown. No clone much larger than this one lies a single base away; base qualities are absent. In total, over 600 healthy bone marrow donors made up the cohort. Cohort members were all nominally healthy when sampled, although unrecorded immune exposures were likely present. The donor was CMV seronegative and belonged to the group of over 350 seronegative cohort members. Each donor provided a peripheral blood sample, and peripheral blood mononuclear cells were used for TCR beta sequencing. Genomic DNA was extracted from the blood cell samples with the Qiagen DNeasy Blood Extraction Kit. The protocol used for the library was the immunoSEQ multiplex PCR assay. The multiplex PCR relied on a mix of 60 forward primers for TCR Vbeta segments and 13 reverse primers for TCR Jbeta segments. Amplification of the CDR3 region of rearranged TCR beta genes was performed with a multiplex PCR assay on genomic DNA. On the Illumina HiSeq System, the amplified TCR beta libraries were sequenced as 87-base-pair reads. As for the authors' bioinformatics: A later analysis counted approximately 76 million unique TCR beta chains across the 550 to 750 repertoires, and some 11 million of these chains were shared by at least two donors. To remove PCR and sequencing errors, raw reads were error-corrected and collapsed into unique sequences using a nearest-neighbor algorithm that merged closely related sequences. CDR3 sequences were aligned to IMGT reference sequences to assign V, D and J gene segments. For a sequence to be retained, a match of at least six nucleotides to both a V gene segment and a J gene segment was required. Rearrangements were called productive when the CDR3 lacked stop codons and stayed in frame with V and J; all others were non-productive. Following IMGT convention, CDR3 was defined as the stretch from the second conserved V-encoded cysteine to the conserved J-encoded phenylalanine. Sequences without an unambiguous match to a single V gene segment were excluded from the earlier analysis of 500 to 700 of the donors. In an earlier analysis of roughly 600 of the donors, a V segment was called functional when productive rearrangements were above 56.7%, and segregating when the standard deviation between donors exceeded 5%. A statistical classification framework was built for diagnosing cytomegalovirus status from the catalog of TCR beta chain sequences. A later analysis assigned V and J genes by comparing TCR nucleotide sequences with IMGT/GENE-DB human TR gene sequences. In a later analysis, CDR3 sequences and most-parsimonious VDJ recombination scenarios were assigned using the TCRdist pipeline. A later analysis defined each TCR beta chain by its CDR3 amino acid sequence plus V-gene family, and excluded reads lacking a unique V-gene family. To address suspected cross-contamination and a sequencing artifact, a later analysis removed 450 to 700 highly shared, low-generation-probability nucleotide sequences. In a later analysis, a clonal expansion index for each public chain was calculated from normalized within-repertoire ranks of inferred template counts. In a later analysis, generation probabilities were computed with a VDJ recombination model fitted to out-of-frame rearrangements, and the resulting probabilities were checked against IGoR. Hypergeometric tests were used in a later analysis to score TCR-TCR, TCR-HLA and TCR-CMV co-occurrence, with a repertoire-size bias correction applied to the TCR pairs. To estimate false discovery rates, a later analysis permuted the HLA or CMV assignments 20 times. In a later analysis, co-occurring TCRs were grouped using DBSCAN, with TCRdist sequence similarity added in when clustering inside HLA-allele-positive subsets. Repertoires with fewer than 30,000 or more than 120,000 public chains, plus five repertoires with anomalous nucleotide sharing, were excluded from co-occurrence clustering. Imported from immuneACCESS, the table was reduced by TCRdb to in-frame sequences with V and J called. These copies leave out some clones; in studies compared against another copy, an unresolved V gene accounts for under half, and the cause of the remainder is not known. That table is the source of V, J and clone size, and D and trimming were worked out from the DNA. Present in this sample are roughly 43,000 clones, 77% of which were seen just once. More than 1.2% of the sample lies in the top ten.

This sample stems from a study of cytomegalovirus exposure and HLA in healthy donors (dated by TCRdb to the late 2010s). For the wider study: According to an earlier analysis of 450 to 650 of the donors, 150 million to 200 million T cells yielded 117 million unique TCR beta sequences and around 300 Gb of sequence data. Roughly 300 gigabases of sequencing data and around 87 million unique TCR sequences were included in an early release covering about 600 HLA-typed donors. Of the 350 to 450 genotyped donors, less than 90% were placed in the genetic ancestry cluster associated with self-reported Caucasian donors. The study was designed to test whether signatures of past pathogen exposure could be identified by cataloging public T cell receptors. The study used immunosequencing to profile the T cell repertoires of some 600 subjects and linked those repertoires to cytomegalovirus serostatus. In addition to the first cohort of approximately 670 subjects, a separate validation cohort of 100 to 150 different subjects was used. To predict cytomegalovirus infection status, the study combined high-throughput TCR immunosequencing, statistical association of individual TCRs with disease status, and machine learning. To study patterns of TCR occurrence, a later analysis re-analyzed previously published TCR beta repertoires from under 750 donors and added high-resolution HLA genotyping. Rather than using new phenotypic data, the later analysis identified candidate immune exposures from TCR beta sequences and from how often those sequences occurred across donors. An earlier analysis of roughly 580 of the donors used high-throughput TCR beta sequencing to judge whether each TCR beta V gene segment behaved as functional or pseudogenic. Donor age, sex, ethnicity and CMV serostatus were compiled alongside the repertoire data. Genome-wide SNP genotypes for about three fifths of the roughly 670 donors were used in a later genetic analysis, which treated that subset as a discovery cohort. Every discovery cohort repertoire had been produced on one sequencing platform. HLA typing included class I and class II loci at four-digit resolution. The number of typed donors differed by locus: roughly 620-630 for A, B, C, DRB1 and DQB1; 522 for DQA1; approximately 600 for DPA1; and some 430 for DPB1. Because of strong linkage in the cohort, 4 to 6 DR-DQ haplotypes were treated as single units for association and clustering. Among 398 genotyped donors of the cohort, an average of approximately 240,000 unique TCR beta nucleotide sequences was sequenced per donor, of which about 18% were non-productive.

Overall study results and their limits: In both the original and validation cohorts, the classifier was reported to diagnose cytomegalovirus status with high specificity and sensitivity. The earlier analysis of around 600 of the donors excluded 15 to 20 rarely observed V segments, including chromosome 9 orphons, because counts were too low. A further reported finding was that TCR beta sequences accurately predicted the HLA-A and HLA-B alleles for most subjects in the first cohort. Specific HLA alleles were associated with 15,000 to 20,000 TCR beta sequences at a false discovery rate of 0.05 in a later analysis. Correlated functional status among segregating V segments might be attributable to linkage disequilibrium, but an unknown experimental factor could not be ruled out. An earlier analysis of approximately 590 of the donors showed that most TCR beta V segments appeared in productive rearrangements either about 87% or about 30% of the time, which broadly matched IMGT annotations. Some IMGT-functional V segments, including TRBV6-2 and TRBV6-3, could not be distinguished by the 87-base-pair reads and were therefore excluded. Most TCR sequences were seen in very few donors, while some public TCRs were found in many individuals. Compared with equally common non-associated chains, HLA-associated TCR beta chains in a later analysis were more clonally expanded and had lower generation probabilities. A later analysis found that TCR association rates varied across HLA loci, with DRB1 alleles showing the most associated TCRs and HLA-C alleles the fewest. The presence/absence analyses assumed that sequencing depth was roughly uniform across donors, and that assumption may not be true. In the study, 164 TCR beta chains were listed as associated with cytomegalovirus. A group of highly shared sequence variants was considered likely to be a technical artifact of the sequencing pipeline. A later genetic analysis associated a missense DCLRE1C variant with V-gene and J-gene trimming of TCR beta chains, and an independent cohort replicated the association. Because HLA typing was unavailable for some donors at each locus, only the typed subset was used in association tests. According to the authors, the approach could potentially be generalized to other disease states and immunological phenotypes. In this cohort, only TCR beta chains were sequenced, and detectable features were limited by the absence of alpha or paired-chain data. According to a later analysis, most CMV-associated TCR beta chains appeared to be HLA-restricted, and the HLA associations seemed to be driven largely by CMV exposure. Three of the identified cytomegalovirus-associated TCR beta chains were confirmed in vitro to be specific for cytomegalovirus antigens. Strong co-occurrence of HLA alleles, especially DR and DQ, made assigning TCR associations to individual alleles difficult. In a later genetic analysis, fewer N-insertions in productive TCRs were reported among donors in an Asian-associated ancestry cluster than the approximately 670-donor mean. CMV serostatus was the only immune exposure information available for the cohort. In a later analysis, several top co-occurrence clusters were reported to appear linked to parvovirus B19, influenza, CMV and Epstein-Barr virus.

The junction carries 5 bases between V and J, which are trimmed by 6 bases and 2 bases respectively. CDR1 and CDR2 (MDHEN, SYDVKM) derive from the germline V gene. The cysteine opens and the phenylalanine closes a CDR3 of 11 amino acids. The kept DNA is CDR3 alone, 33 bases in frame from the first base. This receptor was taken from a man aged 25 to 40 in good health and CMV-seronegative. In this chain, TRBV28 is recombined with TRBJ2-7, with the D segment identity uncertain. Sequences were obtained from PBMCs. CDR3 sequence: CASRTTYEQYF. The DNA is TGTGCCAGCAGGACAACCTACGAGCAGTACTTC.